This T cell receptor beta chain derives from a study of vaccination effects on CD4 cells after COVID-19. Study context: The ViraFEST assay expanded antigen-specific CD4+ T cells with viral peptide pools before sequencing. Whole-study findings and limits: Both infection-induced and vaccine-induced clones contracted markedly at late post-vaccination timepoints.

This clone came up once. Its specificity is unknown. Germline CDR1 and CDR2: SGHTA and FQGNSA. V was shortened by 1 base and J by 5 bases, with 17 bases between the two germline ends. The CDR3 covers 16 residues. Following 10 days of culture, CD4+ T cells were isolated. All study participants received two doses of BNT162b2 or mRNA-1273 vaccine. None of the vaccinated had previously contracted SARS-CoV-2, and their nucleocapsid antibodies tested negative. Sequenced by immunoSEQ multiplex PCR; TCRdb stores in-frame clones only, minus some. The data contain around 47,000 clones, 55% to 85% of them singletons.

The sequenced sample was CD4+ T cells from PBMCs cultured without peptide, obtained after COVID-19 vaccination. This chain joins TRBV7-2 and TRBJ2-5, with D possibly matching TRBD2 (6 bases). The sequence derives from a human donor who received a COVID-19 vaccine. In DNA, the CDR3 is TGTGCCAGCAGCTTAGGCTTCGGGAGAGTGATGGAGACCCAGTACTTC. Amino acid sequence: CASSLGFGRVMETQYF.